One sample yielded the 7 T cell receptor beta chains listed below, sequenced in a study of cytomegalovirus exposure and HLA in healthy donors. The PCR used 60 Vbeta and 13 Jbeta primers. Method: immunoSEQ multiplex PCR; TCRdb's copy keeps in-frame clones and lacks some. The repertoire holds about 87,000 clones, over 70% seen once, with more than 20% in the top ten. The specimen sequenced was PBMCs. The receptors originated from a man aged 30-40 years in good health and CMV-seropositive.

This clone has just one count. The chain links TRBV6-1 to TRBJ2-1; 7 nucleotides align to TRBD1. Unmatched junction bases numbered 8, after V lost 4 bases and J lost 8 bases. The germline V gene encodes CDR1 MNHNS and CDR2 SASEGT. This CDR3 is built from 14 residues. The CDR3 region is CASSATGDGYEQFF. The CDR3 DNA reads as TGTGCCAGCAGTGCTACAGGGGATGGATATGAGCAGTTCTTC.

This clone was seen only a few times. V usage is TRBV2 and J usage is TRBJ1-5; 8 nucleotides match TRBD1. After removal of 8 bases from V and 3 bases from J, the junction contained 9 bases not matched to a gene. Germline V gene sequence: CDR1 SNHLY, CDR2 FYNNEI. The CDR3 extends over 15 amino acids. The CDR3 region has the DNA TGTGCCAGCGGACTACAGGGGGTTGACAATCAGCCCCAGCATTTT. Translation: CASGLQGVDNQPQHF.

V gene TRBV30 combines with J gene TRBJ2-5; possible D gene TRBD2, 5 bases. The germline CDR1 and CDR2 sequences are GTSNPN and SVGIG (reference sequence). With 4 bases removed from V and 0 bases from J, the gap between germline ends came to 6 bases. This CDR3 is 12 amino acids long. CDR3 nucleotides: TGTGCCTGGACGGACTACCAAGAGACCCAGTACTTC. Its protein is CAWTDYQETQYF.

The chain carries TRBV27 and TRBJ1-4, with unresolved D. The germline gives CDR1 MNHEY, CDR2 SMNVEV (reference sequence). This CDR3 is 12 amino acids long. Deletions cut 7 bases from V and 6 bases from J, with 9 bases between. The CDR3 DNA reads as TGTGCCAGCAAGAGCCAAGATGAAAAACTGTTTTTT. This codes for CASKSQDEKLFF.

The chain carries TRBV5-1 and TRBJ2-3; the D gene is possibly TRBD1 (6 bases). Deletions cut 0 bases from V and 10 bases from J, with 15 bases between. The CDR3 loop spans 14 amino acids. The germline V gene has CDR1 SGHRS and CDR2 YFSETQ. CDR3 bases: TGCGCCAGCAGCTTGGTCCCAGGGGAATTTGCGCAGTATTTT. It is translated as CASSLVPGEFAQYF.

The chain uses TRBV5-6 and TRBJ1-5, with 7 bases identical to TRBD1. The trim removed 4 bases at V and 5 bases at J, leaving 6 bases unmatched. Germline values: CDR1 SGHDT, CDR2 YYEEEE. The CDR3 loop spans 14 amino acids. Written as DNA, the CDR3 is TGTGCCAGCAGCCCCGAGGGGGCGGATCAGCCCCAGCATTTT. Protein: CASSPEGADQPQHF.

This clone was seen only a few times. This rearrangement joins TRBV6-5 to TRBJ2-1, with 10 nucleotides matching TRBD2. The V and J ends lost 0 bases and 2 bases, in that order; junction bases with no gene match: 1. Germline CDR1 reads MNHEY; CDR2 reads SVGAGI. This CDR3 region has 16 residues. CDR3 sequence: CASSYSGLAPYNEQFF. The DNA for the CDR3 is TGTGCCAGCAGTTACTCGGGACTAGCGCCCTACAATGAGCAGTTCTTC.